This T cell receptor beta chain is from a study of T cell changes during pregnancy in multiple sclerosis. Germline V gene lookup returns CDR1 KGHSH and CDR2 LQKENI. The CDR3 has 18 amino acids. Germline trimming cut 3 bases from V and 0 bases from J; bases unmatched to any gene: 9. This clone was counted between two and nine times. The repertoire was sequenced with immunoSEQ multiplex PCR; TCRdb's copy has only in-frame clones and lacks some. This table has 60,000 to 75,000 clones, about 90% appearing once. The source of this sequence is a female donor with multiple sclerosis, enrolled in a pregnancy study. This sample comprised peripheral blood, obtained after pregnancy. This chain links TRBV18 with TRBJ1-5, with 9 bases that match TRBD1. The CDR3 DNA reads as TGTGCCAGCTCACCCTTGGGGACAGGGTCCTTTAGCAATCAGCCCCAGCATTTT. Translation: CASSPLGTGSFSNQPQHF.